These 9 T cell receptor beta chains originate from one sample sequenced in a study of blood T cell repertoires in COVID-19. Profiled with immunoSEQ multiplex PCR; TCRdb holds only in-frame clones, not every one. This table has around 200,000 clones, 75% to 90% appearing once. Sequencing input: PBMCs or T cells enriched from blood (not recorded which). The receptor set was obtained from a woman aged 30 to 39 who had been exposed to COVID-19.

Turning to this clone: Other DNA sequences of this sample code for an identical CDR3. The J gene is TRBJ2-1, the V gene TRBV18, with TRBD1 matching 9 bases. The CDR3 sequence is 15 residues long. V dropped 3 bases and J dropped 2; count of bases not matched to a gene: 2. The germline CDR1 and CDR2 sequences are KGHSH and LQKENI. In DNA, the CDR3 is TGTGCCAGCTCACCGGGACAGGGTCCCTACAATGAGCAGTTCTTC. Translating it yields CASSPGQGPYNEQFF.

The chain is built from TRBV4-2 and TRBJ2-1, with 7 nucleotides matching TRBD1. Germline values: CDR1 LGHNA, CDR2 YNFKEQ. V trimming: 0 bases; J trimming: 4 bases; junction bases outside the gene matches: 9. This CDR3 comprises 17 residues. In nucleotides, the CDR3 is TGTGCCAGCAGCCAAGATAAAGGGGGCTCGCCGTACAATGAGCAGTTCTTC. It translates to CASSQDKGGSPYNEQFF.

The chain is built from TRBV7-2 and TRBJ1-3; 8 nucleotides match TRBD1. The CDR3 has 16 residues. CDR1 is SGHTA and CDR2 is FQGNSA in the germline V gene. The trim removed 0 bases at V and 2 bases at J, leaving 3 bases unmatched. CDR3 region: CASSLAPTGAGNTIYF. For the CDR3, the DNA is TGTGCCAGCAGCTTAGCCCCGACAGGGGCTGGAAACACCATATATTTT.

The rearrangement joins TRBV14 to TRBJ2-6; D is perhaps TRBD1 (6 bases). The CDR3 contains 19 residues. Germline V CDR1 and CDR2: SGHDN, FVKESK. The V end was cut by 5 bases, the J end by 4 bases, with 24 bases between. This CDR3 is CASSKTRDTLIGGANVLTF. The CDR3 coding sequence is TGTGCCAGCAGCAAAACCCGGGACACCCTGATTGGAGGGGCCAACGTCCTGACTTTC.

This chain connects TRBV6-5 to TRBJ2-1, with 8 bases identical to TRBD2. Germline-derived CDR1 and CDR2 are MNHEY and SVGAGI. CDR3 length: 15 residues. V dropped 7 bases and J dropped 0; count of bases not matched to a gene: 5. As DNA, the CDR3 is TGTGCCAGCACCGGGGGGGGACGCTCCTACAATGAGCAGTTCTTC. This translates into CASTGGGRSYNEQFF.

V is TRBV18 and J is TRBJ2-1; D might be TRBD1 (7 bases). Germline V CDR1 and CDR2: KGHSH, LQKENI. CDR3 length: 14 residues. Trimming left V 5 bases short and J 7 bases short, with 15 bases between. The CDR3 region is CASSGNRGGNEQFF. The CDR3, as DNA: TGTGCCAGCTCAGGAAACAGGGGAGGAAATGAGCAGTTCTTC.

The chain employs TRBV7-8 and TRBJ2-7; 13 bases fit TRBD2. Germline V gene lookup returns CDR1 SGHVS and CDR2 FQNEAQ. J was trimmed by 2 bases and V by 5 bases; bases with no gene match: 6. The CDR3 extends over 16 amino acids. CDR3 loop: CASSLGLAGETYEQYF. Written as DNA, the CDR3 is TGTGCCAGCAGCCTCGGACTAGCGGGGGAAACCTACGAGCAGTACTTC.

The chain carries TRBV2 and TRBJ2-3, with a tentative D call TRBD2 (6 bases). Germline V gene sequence: CDR1 SNHLY, CDR2 FYNNEI. The V end was cut by 8 bases, the J end by 3 bases, with 9 bases between. The CDR3 is 12 residues long. The CDR3 DNA is TGTGCCAGCGAGGAGGGAACAGATACGCAGTATTTT. It yields the protein CASEEGTDTQYF.

The chain couples TRBV27 to TRBJ1-2, with D possibly TRBD1 on 5 matching bases. This CDR3 has 15 residues. Germline loops: CDR1 MNHEY, CDR2 SMNVEV (reference sequence). Trimming removed 7 bases at V and 2 bases at J, with 17 bases between. This CDR3 reads CASTPMARANYGYTF. CDR3 DNA: TGTGCCAGCACCCCGATGGCCAGGGCGAACTATGGCTACACCTTC.